This T cell receptor beta chain originates from a study of blood T cell repertoires in COVID-19. The CDR3 length is 17 residues. The germline V gene encodes CDR1 MNHEY and CDR2 SMNVEV (reference sequence). Notes on this clone: This could be a read error, since a much larger clone is one nucleotide away.

Assay: immunoSEQ multiplex PCR; the TCRdb copy retains only in-frame clones and omits some. The data contain 150,000 to 200,000 clones, 88% of them singletons. This sequence was found in a woman under 30 who had recovered from COVID-19. The chain combines TRBV27 with TRBJ2-1, with TRBD2 identical over 9 bases. Sample: PBMCs or T cells enriched from blood (not recorded which). The CDR3 nucleotides are TGTGTCAGCAGTTTCGGGGGGCCTAGCGGGAATCAGGATGAGCAGTTCTTC. Translated, it gives CVSSFGGPSGNQDEQFF.